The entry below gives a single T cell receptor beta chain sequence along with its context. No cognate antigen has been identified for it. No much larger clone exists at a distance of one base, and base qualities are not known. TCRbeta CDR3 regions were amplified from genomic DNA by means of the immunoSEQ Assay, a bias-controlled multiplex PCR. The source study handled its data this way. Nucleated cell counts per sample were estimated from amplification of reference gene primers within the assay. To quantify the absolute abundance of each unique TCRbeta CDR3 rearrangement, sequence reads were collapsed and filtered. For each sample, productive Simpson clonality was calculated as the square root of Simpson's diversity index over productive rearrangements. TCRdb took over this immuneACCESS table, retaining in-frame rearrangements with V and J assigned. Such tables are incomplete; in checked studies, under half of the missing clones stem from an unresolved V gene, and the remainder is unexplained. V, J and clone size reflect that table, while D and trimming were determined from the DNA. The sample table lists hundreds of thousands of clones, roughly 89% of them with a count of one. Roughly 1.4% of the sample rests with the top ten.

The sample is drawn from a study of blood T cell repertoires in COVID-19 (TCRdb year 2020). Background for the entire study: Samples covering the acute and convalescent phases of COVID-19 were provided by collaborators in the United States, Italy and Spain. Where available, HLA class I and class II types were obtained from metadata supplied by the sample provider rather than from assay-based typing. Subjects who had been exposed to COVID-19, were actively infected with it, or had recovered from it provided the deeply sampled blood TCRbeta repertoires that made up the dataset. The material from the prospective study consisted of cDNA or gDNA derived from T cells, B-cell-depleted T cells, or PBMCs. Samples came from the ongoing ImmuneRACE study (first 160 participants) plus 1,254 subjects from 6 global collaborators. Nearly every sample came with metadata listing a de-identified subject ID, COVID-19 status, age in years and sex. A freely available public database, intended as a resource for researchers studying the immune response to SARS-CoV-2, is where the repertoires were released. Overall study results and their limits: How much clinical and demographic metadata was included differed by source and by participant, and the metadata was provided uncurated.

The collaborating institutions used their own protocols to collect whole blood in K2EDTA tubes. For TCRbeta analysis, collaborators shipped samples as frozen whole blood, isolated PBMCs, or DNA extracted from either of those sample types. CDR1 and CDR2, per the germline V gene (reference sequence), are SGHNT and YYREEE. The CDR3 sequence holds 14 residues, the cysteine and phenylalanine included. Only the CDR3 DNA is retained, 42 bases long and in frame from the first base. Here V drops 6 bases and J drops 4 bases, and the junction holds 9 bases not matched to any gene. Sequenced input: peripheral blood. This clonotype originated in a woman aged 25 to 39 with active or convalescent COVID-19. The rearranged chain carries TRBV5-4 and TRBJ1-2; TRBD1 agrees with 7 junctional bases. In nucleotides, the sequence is TGTGCCAGCACCCCCGGAAGGGGGCCCTATGGCTACACCTTC. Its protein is CASTPGRGPYGYTF.